This T cell receptor beta chain appears in the sequencing data of a study of shared clonotypes between healthy human individuals. The germline V gene has CDR1 MNHEY and CDR2 SMNVEV (reference sequence). CDR3 length: 15 residues. The V end lost 3 bases, the J end lost 2 bases, and 13 bases lay between the germline ends. Repertoires were generated with immunoSEQ multiplex PCR, while TCRdb's copy carries only in-frame clones and drops some. The sample includes about 1.5 million clones, nearly 99% seen only once; the top ten take approximately 0.44%. This sequence joins TRBV27 and TRBJ2-5; D gene uncertain. This clonotype was sampled from a man aged 25-45 years in good health. The sample comprised naive CD4+ T cells sorted from blood. The subset: CD45RA+ positively selected. CDR3 residues: CASSFFPAAQETQYF. The CDR3, as DNA: TGTGCCAGCAGTTTTTTCCCGGCAGCACAAGAGACCCAGTACTTC.